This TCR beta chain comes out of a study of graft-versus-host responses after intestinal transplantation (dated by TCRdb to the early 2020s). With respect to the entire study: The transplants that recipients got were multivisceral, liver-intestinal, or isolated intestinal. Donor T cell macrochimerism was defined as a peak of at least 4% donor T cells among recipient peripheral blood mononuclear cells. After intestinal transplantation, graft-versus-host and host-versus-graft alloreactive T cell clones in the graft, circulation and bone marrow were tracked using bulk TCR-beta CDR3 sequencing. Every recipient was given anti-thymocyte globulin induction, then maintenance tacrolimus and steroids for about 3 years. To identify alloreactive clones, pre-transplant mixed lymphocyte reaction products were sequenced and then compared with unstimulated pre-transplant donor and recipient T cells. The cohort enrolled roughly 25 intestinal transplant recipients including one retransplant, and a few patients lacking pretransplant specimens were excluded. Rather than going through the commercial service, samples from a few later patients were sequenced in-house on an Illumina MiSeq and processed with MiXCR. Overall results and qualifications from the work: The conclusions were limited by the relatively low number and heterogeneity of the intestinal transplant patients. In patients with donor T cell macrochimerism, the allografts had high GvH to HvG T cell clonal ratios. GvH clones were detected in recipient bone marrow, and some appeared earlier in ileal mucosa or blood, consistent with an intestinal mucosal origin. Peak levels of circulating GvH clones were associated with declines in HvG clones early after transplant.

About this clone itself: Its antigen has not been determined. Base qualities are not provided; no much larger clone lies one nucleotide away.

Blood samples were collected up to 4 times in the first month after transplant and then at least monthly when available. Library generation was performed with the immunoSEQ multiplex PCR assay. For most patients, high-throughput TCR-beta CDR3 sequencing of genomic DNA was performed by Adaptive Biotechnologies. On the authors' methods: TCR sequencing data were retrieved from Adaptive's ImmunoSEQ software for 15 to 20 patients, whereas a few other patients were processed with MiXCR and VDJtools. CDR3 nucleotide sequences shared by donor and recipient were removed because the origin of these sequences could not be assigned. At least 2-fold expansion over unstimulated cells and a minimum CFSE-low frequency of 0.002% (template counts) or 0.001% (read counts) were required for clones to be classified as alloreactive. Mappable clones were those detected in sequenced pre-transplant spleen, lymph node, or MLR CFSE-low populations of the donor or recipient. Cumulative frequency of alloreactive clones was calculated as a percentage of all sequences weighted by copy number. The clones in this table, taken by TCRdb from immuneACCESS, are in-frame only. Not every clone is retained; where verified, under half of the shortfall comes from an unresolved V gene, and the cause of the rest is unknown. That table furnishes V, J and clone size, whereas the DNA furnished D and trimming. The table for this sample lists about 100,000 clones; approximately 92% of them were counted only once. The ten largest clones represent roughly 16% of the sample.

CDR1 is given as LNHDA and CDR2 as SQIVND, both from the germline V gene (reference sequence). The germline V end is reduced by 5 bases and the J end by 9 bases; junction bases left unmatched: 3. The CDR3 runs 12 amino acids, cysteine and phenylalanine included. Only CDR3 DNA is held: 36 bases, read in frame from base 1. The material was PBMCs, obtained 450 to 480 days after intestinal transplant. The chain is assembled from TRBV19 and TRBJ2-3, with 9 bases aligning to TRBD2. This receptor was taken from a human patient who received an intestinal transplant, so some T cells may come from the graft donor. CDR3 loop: CASSGTSWTQYF. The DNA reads TGTGCCAGTAGTGGGACTAGCTGGACGCAGTATTTT.